The entry below gives a single T cell receptor (beta chain) sequence along with its context. The source of the sample is a study of shared clonotypes between healthy human individuals. Germline V CDR1 and CDR2: MGHRA, YSYEKL. The ends lost 4 bases at V and 10 bases at J; junction bases unmatched: 9. The CDR3 has 14 amino acids. Produced via immunoSEQ multiplex PCR; TCRdb's table is partial and in-frame only. The data show roughly 1,100,000 clones, about 70% seen once. The sequenced material came from memory CD4+ T cells sorted from blood. As for subset: CD45RA-negative fraction. The genes are TRBV4-1 and TRBJ2-2; 7 nucleotides line up with TRBD2. The sequence was collected from a young man in good health. The CDR3 spells CASSLRLASEELFF. The DNA of the CDR3 is TGCGCCAGCAGCCTGAGACTAGCCAGTGAGGAGCTGTTTTTT.